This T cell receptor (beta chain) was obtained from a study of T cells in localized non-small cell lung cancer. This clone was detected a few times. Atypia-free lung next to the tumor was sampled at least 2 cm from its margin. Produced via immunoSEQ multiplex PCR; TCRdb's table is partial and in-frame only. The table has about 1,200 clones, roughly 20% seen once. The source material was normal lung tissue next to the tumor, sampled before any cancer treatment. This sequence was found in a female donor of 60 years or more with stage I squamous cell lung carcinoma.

This chain's CDR3 is CASSRAGSSTDTQYF. The CDR3, as DNA: TGTGCCAGCAGCCGCGCCGGGAGTAGCACAGATACGCAGTATTTT. The chain joins TRBV11-3 to TRBJ2-3; possibly TRBD2 for D (6 bases). This CDR3 contains 15 residues. Deletions cut 5 bases from V and 0 bases from J, with 12 bases between. CDR1 and CDR2 (germline): SGHNT, YENEEA.